Here is one T cell receptor beta chain with its context. Antigen specificity is unknown. Each donor supplied 7.5 to 10 milliliters of peripheral blood. This record comes from a study of blood T cells in healthy people across ages. Study summary: T cells yielded about one barcoded beta molecule per two cells through template switching. Study conclusions and caveats: The unsorted PBMCs prevented any conclusive comparison of naive versus antigen-experienced cells. More naive CD4+ cells and higher diversity were found in long-lived than in aged donors.

The authors ran a second PCR of roughly 6 to 12 cycles using a sample-barcoded 5' primer and a J-beta primer mix. A single record per CDR3 protein comes from TCRdb applying MiXCR to the 5' RACE reads. Among hundreds of thousands of distinct CDR3 sequences listed, 40% to 45% were seen once. The CDR3 has 17 residues. Per the germline V gene, CDR1 is SGHDN and CDR2 is FVKESK. The chain carries TRBV14 and TRBJ2-5; TRBD2 agrees at 9 bases. Gene TRBJ2-1 matches the end of the DNA better, so the J call may be wrong. Sequencing was performed on blood. The TCR originated in an older man in good health. DNA for the CDR3: TGTGCCAGCAGCCCTGCATTAAGCGGGAGGCTTCAAGAGACCCAGTTCTTC. This gives the protein CASSPALSGRLQETQFF.